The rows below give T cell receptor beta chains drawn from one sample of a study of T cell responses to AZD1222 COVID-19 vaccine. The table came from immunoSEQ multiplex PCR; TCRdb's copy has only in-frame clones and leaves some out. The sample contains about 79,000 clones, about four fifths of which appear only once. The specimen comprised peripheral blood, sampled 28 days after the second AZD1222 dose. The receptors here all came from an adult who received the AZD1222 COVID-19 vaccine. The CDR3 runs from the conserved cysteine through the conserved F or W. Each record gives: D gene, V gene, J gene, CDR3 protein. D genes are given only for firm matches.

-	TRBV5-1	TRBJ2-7	CASSFGDEQYF
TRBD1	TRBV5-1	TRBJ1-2	CASRVDRAVGYGYTF
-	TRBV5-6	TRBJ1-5	CASSSEGGGQPQHF
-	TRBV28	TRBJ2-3	CASSFGSSSTDTQYF
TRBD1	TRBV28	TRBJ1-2	CASSMPGQGHRDYGYTF
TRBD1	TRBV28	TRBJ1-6	CASRGQDNSPLHF
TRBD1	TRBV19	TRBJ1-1	CASSSTGDTEAFF
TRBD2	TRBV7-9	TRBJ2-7	CASSAPPSGDIYEQYF
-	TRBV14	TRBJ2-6	CASSLRGAGANVLTF
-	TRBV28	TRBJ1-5	CASRLGLKDQPQHF
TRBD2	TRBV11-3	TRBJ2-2	CASSHRTSGTGGHGELFF
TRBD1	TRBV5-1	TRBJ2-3	CASSLRDRSTDTQYF
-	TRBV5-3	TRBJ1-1	CARSLTGQFF
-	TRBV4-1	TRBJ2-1	CASSLTLSAGYNEQFF
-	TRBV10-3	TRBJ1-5	CAISESFRGEDQPQHF
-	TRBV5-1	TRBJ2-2	CASSLAGAETGELFF
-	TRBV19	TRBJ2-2	CASSRTNTGELFF
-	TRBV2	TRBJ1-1	CASSAHKNTEAFF
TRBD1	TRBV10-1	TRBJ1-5	CASSPTWDRAFGNQPQHF
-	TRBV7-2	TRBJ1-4	CASSSPGGQPSNEKLFF
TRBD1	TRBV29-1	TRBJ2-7	CSVAGTEKGEQYF